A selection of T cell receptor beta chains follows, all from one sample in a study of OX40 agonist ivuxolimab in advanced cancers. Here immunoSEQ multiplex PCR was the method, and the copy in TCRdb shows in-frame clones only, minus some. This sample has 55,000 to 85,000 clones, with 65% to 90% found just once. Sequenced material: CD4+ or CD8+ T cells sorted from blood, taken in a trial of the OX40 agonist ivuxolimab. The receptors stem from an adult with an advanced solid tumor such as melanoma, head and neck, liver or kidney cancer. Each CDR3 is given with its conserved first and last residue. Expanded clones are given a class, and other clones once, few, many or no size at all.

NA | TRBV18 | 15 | CASSPRDGLNYEQYF
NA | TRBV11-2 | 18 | CASSLNTDLGGNTGELFF
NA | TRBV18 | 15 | CASSPSATSGYEQYF
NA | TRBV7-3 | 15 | CASSISGGHYNEQFF
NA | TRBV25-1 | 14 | CASSLQGARNEQFF
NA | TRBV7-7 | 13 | CASSLDKNTEAFF
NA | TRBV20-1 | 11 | CSASLGGRSVF
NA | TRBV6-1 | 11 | CASVDSYEQYF
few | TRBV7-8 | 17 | CASSLRQSLLANYGYTF
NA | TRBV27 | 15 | CASRAGDGMNTEAFF
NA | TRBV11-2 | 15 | CASSLVTGDNSPLHF
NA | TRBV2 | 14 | CASRGQGLNYGYTF
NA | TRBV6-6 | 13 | CASSRGTHRGAFF
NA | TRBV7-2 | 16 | CASSLLAGGPEDTQYF
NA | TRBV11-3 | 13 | CASSSGTAYEQYF
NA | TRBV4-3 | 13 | CASSPGLADTQYF
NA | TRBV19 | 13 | CASSPGTEYEQYF
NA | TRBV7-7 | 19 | CASSLRPPGGQGAPNEQFF
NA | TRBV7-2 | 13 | CASSPRGGGTQYF
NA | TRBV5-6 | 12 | CASSPGGLEQFF
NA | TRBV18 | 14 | CASSKGQDYNEQFF
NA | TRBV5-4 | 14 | CASSSKASIYGYTF
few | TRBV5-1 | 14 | CASSLVGATDTQYF
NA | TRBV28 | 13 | CASSSDMFNGYTF
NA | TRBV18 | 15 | CASSPLAGNAYEQYF
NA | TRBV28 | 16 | CASRGAGTVLTGELFF
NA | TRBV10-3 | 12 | CAISITGYEQYF
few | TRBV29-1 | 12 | CSVGALGYGYTF
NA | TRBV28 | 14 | CASSFSGQSYEQYF
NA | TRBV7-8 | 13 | CASSFGDRETQYF
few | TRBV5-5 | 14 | CASSATWGNTEAFF
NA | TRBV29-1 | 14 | CSVEWGTPRGEQFF
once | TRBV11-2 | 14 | CASSPGQAAGELFF
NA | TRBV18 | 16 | CASSPSSSISGNTIYF
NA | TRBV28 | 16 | CASRGQLRYSNQPQHF
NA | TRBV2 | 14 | CASKGREGSYEQYF
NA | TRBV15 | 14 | CATSREGGSYEQYF
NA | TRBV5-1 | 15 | CASSSGQGAHNEQFF